This TCR beta chain was identified in a study of T cell responses to AZD1222 COVID-19 vaccine. Notes on the study in general: Reportedly, close to half of spike-specific TCRs are directed against unmutated variant regions. None of the repertoires were sampled until the peak T cell response had passed. Clonal diversity was possibly underestimated, and the donors were mostly white British, with more females.

Libraries were prepared by immunoSEQ multiplex PCR; TCRdb keeps only in-frame clonotypes and omits some of them. Found here are about 150,000 clones, roughly nine tenths of them singletons; the top ten hold around 7.6%. This CDR3 contains 16 residues. Germline V lookup: CDR1 MNHEY, CDR2 SVGAGI. V was pared by 3 bases and J by 4 bases, with 5 bases of the junction left unmatched. As regards this clone: Its antigen is currently unknown. The sample holds other DNA sequences that translate to the same CDR3.

The specimen was peripheral blood, collected 28 days after the second dose of the MenACWY control vaccine. V gene TRBV6-5 combines with J gene TRBJ2-1, with 11 bases lining up with TRBD1. This receptor was taken from an adult who received the MenACWY meningococcal vaccine as a control. The CDR3 nucleotides are TGTGCCAGCAGTTATTCCGGACAGGGGGCGTACAATGAGCAGTTCTTC. Amino acids: CASSYSGQGAYNEQFF.